The clone carrying this TCR beta chain has a handful of counts. The antigen remains unidentified. Markers CD45RO/CCR7/CD25/CD127/CD95/CD27 served to sort CD4+ naive, central memory, regulatory and stem cell-like memory cells. This entry comes from a study of beta chain features in type 1 diabetes. Across the study: There were 90 million to 110 million sorted cells examined across all samples.

Findings of the study overall: Shortening that was moderate but significant affected the TCRB CDR3s of Type 1 diabetes patients in all four CD4+ subsets. These data did not resolve whether HLA type affects TCRB rearrangement.

Reverse transcribing all isolated RNA meant expressed TCRB transcripts were sequenced. The average output of naive, central memory and regulatory T cell samples was several million reads. This table comes from immunoSEQ multiplex PCR, and its TCRdb copy is limited to in-frame clones, with some not included. The table shows more than 300,000 clones, with over 7% occurring only once. This CDR3 region has 15 residues. CDR1 SQVTM and CDR2 ANQGSEA come from the germline V gene. Trimming removed 5 bases from V and 6 bases from J; junction bases left unmatched: 12. This chain uses TRBV29-1 with TRBJ2-2; 7 bases are a match to TRBD1. Material: central memory CD4+ T cells from blood. This TCR came from a man aged 30 to 39 with type 1 diabetes. CDR3 loop: CSVLVVTGRPGELFF. The CDR3 DNA sequence: TGCAGCGTTCTTGTGGTGACAGGGCGTCCCGGGGAGCTGTTTTTT.